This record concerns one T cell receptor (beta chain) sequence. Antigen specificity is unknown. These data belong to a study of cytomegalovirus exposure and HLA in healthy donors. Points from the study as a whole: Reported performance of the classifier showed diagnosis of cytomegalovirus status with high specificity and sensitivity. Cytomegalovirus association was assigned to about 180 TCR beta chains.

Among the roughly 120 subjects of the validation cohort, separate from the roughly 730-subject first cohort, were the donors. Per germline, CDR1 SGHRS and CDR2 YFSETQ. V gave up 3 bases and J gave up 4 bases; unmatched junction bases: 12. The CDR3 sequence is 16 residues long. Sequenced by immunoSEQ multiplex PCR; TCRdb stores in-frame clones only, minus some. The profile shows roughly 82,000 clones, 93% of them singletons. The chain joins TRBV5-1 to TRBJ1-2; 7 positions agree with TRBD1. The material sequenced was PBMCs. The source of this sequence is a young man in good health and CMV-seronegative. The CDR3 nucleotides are TGCGCCAGCAGCTCGGCCTCCGGACAGGCCGGCTATGGCTACACCTTC. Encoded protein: CASSSASGQAGYGYTF.